The 6 T cell receptor beta chains presented below share a single source sample, sequenced in a study of blood T cell repertoires in COVID-19. Only in-frame clones appear in the TCRdb table, and some are missing; sequencing was by immunoSEQ multiplex PCR. The table shows tens of thousands of clones, with 81% occurring only once. Sequenced material: peripheral blood. The receptors come from a man aged 80 or over with acute or convalescent COVID-19.

This clone has a handful of counts. The chain links TRBV18 to TRBJ1-1, with D tentatively TRBD1 (6 bases). Germline CDR1 KGHSH, CDR2 LQKENI. This CDR3 has 14 amino acids. Trimming removed 1 base from V and 5 bases from J, with 11 bases in between. The CDR3 coding sequence is TGTGCCAGCTCACCACTGGGCAGGGGAACTGAAGCTTTCTTT. It is translated as CASSPLGRGTEAFF. The full variable domain, its missing parts supplied by reference TRBV18 and TRBJ1-1, is NAGVMQNPRHLVRRRGQEARLRCSPMKGHSHVYWYRQLPEEGLKFMVYLQKENIIDESGMPKERFSAEFPKEGPSILRIQQVVRGDSAAYFCASSPLGRGTEAFFGQGTRLTVV.

V usage is TRBV27 and J usage is TRBJ1-1, with 12 bases matching TRBD1. The CDR3 runs 16 residues. With V trimmed by 5 bases and J by 1 base, 5 bases remained unmatched. Per the germline V gene, CDR1 is MNHEY and CDR2 is SMNVEV (reference sequence). As DNA, the CDR3 is TGTGCCAGCAGTCTAGGGACAGGGGGCAGGAACACTGAAGCTTTCTTT. Translated: CASSLGTGGRNTEAFF.

The chain employs TRBV18 and TRBJ2-6; tentatively, D is TRBD1 (6 bases). Trimming cost V 4 bases and J 0 bases, with 19 bases left between them. The CDR3 spans 19 residues. Per the germline V gene, CDR1 is KGHSH and CDR2 is LQKENI. CDR3 sequence reads: CASSQGTRRGSSGANVLTF. CDR3 nucleotides: TGTGCCAGCTCACAAGGGACCCGCAGGGGCTCCTCTGGGGCCAACGTCCTGACTTTC.

V gene TRBV7-2 combines with J gene TRBJ2-1, with D unclear. CDR1 and CDR2 (germline): SGHTA, FQGNSA. V gave up 8 bases and J gave up 0 bases, with 14 bases separating them. This CDR3 is 15 amino acids long. CDR3: CASRVRGGSYNEQFF. The CDR3 DNA reads as TGTGCCAGCCGCGTACGCGGCGGCTCCTACAATGAGCAGTTCTTC.

The gene calls are TRBV7-9 and TRBJ1-1; the D is unclear. Germline V gene data show CDR1 as SEHNR and CDR2 as FQNEAQ (reference sequence). The CDR3 has 13 residues. Between the trimmed V and J ends, which lost 4 bases and 1 base, there was a span of 7 bases. Written as DNA, the CDR3 is TGTGCCAGCAGCTCACAGAGGAACACTGAAGCTTTCTTT. This codes for CASSSQRNTEAFF. Full variable domain (rest looked up from reference TRBV7-9 and TRBJ1-1): DTGVSQNPRHKITKRGQNVTFRCDPISEHNRLYWYRQTLGQGPEFLTYFQNEAQLEKSRLLSDRFSAERPKGSFSTLEIQRTEQGDSAMYLCASSSQRNTEAFFGQGTRLTVV.

The V and J genes are TRBV2 and TRBJ1-6, with a possible D match to TRBD1 (6 bases). V dropped 7 bases and J dropped 3 bases, with 13 bases sitting between them. Germline-derived CDR1 and CDR2 are SNHLY and FYNNEI. The CDR3 covers 15 residues. The CDR3 DNA sequence: TGTGCCAGCACGGATCGGACAGTCTATAATTCACCCCTCCACTTT. Its translation is CASTDRTVYNSPLHF.